This TCR beta chain was captured by sequencing in a study of T cell changes during pregnancy in multiple sclerosis. This CDR3 is built from 14 residues. CDR1 SNHLY and CDR2 FYNNEI come from the germline V gene. V lost 5 bases and J lost 2; bases outside the gene matches: 5. Produced via immunoSEQ multiplex PCR; TCRdb's table is partial and in-frame only. The sample carries about 42,000 clones, 87% recorded once. J is TRBJ2-7 and V is TRBV2, with 8 bases identical to TRBD2. The specimen comprised CD4+ T cells from peripheral blood mononuclear cells, sampled after pregnancy. The sequence was obtained from a female donor with multiple sclerosis, enrolled in a pregnancy study. CDR3 sequence (DNA): TGTGCCAGCAGTTTGACTAGCGCAACCTACGAGCAGTACTTC. The encoded protein is CASSLTSATYEQYF.